These T cell receptor beta chains were read from a single sample in a study of shared clonotypes between healthy human individuals. Sequenced by immunoSEQ multiplex PCR; TCRdb stores in-frame clones only, minus some. The sample consists of 850,000 to 1,100,000 clones, roughly 77% of them appearing once. The sequencing input was memory CD4+ T cells from PBMCs. The source of these receptors is a man aged 18 to 35 in good health. Some clones in this sample may be carry-over from other donors' samples. Both conserved end residues are part of each CDR3.

TRBJ1-1	13	TRBV28	CASSWGGNTEAFF
TRBJ2-2	17	TRBV19	CASSKQGRITNTGELFF
TRBJ2-3	18	TRBV4-1	CASSQDRWLAGVTDTQYF
TRBJ2-2	15	TRBV27	CASSSPAGGTGELFF
TRBJ2-2	14	TRBV27	CASPARGCTGELFF
TRBJ2-3	15	TRBV29-1	CSVEGEGQGLDTQYF
TRBJ2-4	17	TRBV5-1	CASSLDYRVSAKNIQYF
TRBJ2-1	15	TRBV7-2	CASLAGQGNYNEQFF
TRBJ2-2	16	TRBV5-4	CASSPQGSGRGGELFF
TRBJ2-3	14	TRBV4-1	CASSPGLSTDTQYF
TRBJ2-7	14	TRBV29-1	CSARRGLSPNEQYF
TRBJ2-5	14	TRBV5-1	CASSSEGGRETQYF
TRBJ2-7	12	TRBV5-4	CASSPSGDEQYF
TRBJ2-6	15	TRBV5-1	CASSLPSSGANVLTF
TRBJ1-1	15	TRBV19	CASSIRGRLNTEAFF
TRBJ2-5	15	TRBV11-2	CASSLAGSGGETQYF
TRBJ1-1	15	TRBV5-8	CASGGRGSLNTEAFF
TRBJ2-5	13	TRBV5-1	CASSTGSQETQYF
TRBJ1-1	12	TRBV29-1	CSVAGLDTEAFF
TRBJ1-4	16	TRBV9	CASSAESGYEDEKLFF
TRBJ1-5	16	TRBV6-1	CASSGLDRGPPQPQHF
TRBJ2-3	16	TRBV2	CASSHRGQPSVTNQYF